The 28 T cell receptor beta chains given below trace back to one sample, sequenced in a study of T cells after yellow fever vaccination. TCRdb re-analysed the 5' RACE reads in MiXCR, keeping a single row per CDR3 protein. The repertoire has just under 600,000 distinct CDR3 sequences, about 14% of them found once; the top ten carry 11% to 15%. Sequencing used PBMCs, obtained on the day of the yellow fever booster vaccination. These TCRs come from a young man who received the YFV17D yellow fever vaccine.

This clonotype has at least ten counts. This chain links TRBV20-1 with TRBJ1-2, with TRBD1 as a possible D gene (5 bases). The CDR3 runs 13 residues. V gave up 8 bases and J gave up 4 bases, with 17 bases separating them. Looked up from germline, CDR1 is DFQATT and CDR2 is SNEGSKA (reference sequence). CDR3 protein: CSYQRGTGYGYTF. DNA for the CDR3: TGCAGTTATCAACGGGGGACTGGCTATGGCTACACCTTC.

This chain links TRBV21-1 with TRBJ2-5; the listed D gene, TRBD1, was not tested against the DNA. TRBV21-1 is termed a pseudogene. The CDR3 runs to 15 residues. The CDR3 loop reads CASRPDRSSQETQYF. The CDR3 nucleotides are TGTGCCAGCAGACCCGACAGGAGTTCACAAGAGACCCAGTACTTC.

This clonotype was detected only a few times. J is TRBJ2-2 and V is TRBV15, with unresolved D. V was clipped by 3 bases and J by 5 bases, with 1 base between them. The CDR3 runs 11 residues. CDR1 LNHNV and CDR2 YYDKDF come from the germline V gene (reference sequence). CDR3 residues: CATSRTGELFF. CDR3 DNA sequence: TGTGCCACCAGCAGGACCGGGGAGCTGTTTTTT.

This clonotype was counted only a few times. The V gene is TRBV20-1, the J gene TRBJ2-5; 8 positions agree with TRBD1. This CDR3 spans 13 amino acids. Looked up from germline, CDR1 is DFQATT and CDR2 is SNEGSKA (reference sequence). The trim removed 6 bases at V and 5 bases at J, leaving 8 bases unmatched. CDR3 protein: CSADRVGSETQYF. As DNA, the CDR3 is TGCAGTGCGGACAGGGTCGGGAGCGAGACCCAGTACTTC.

This clonotype turned up a few times. V usage is TRBV5-1 and J usage is TRBJ2-7; D unresolved. The CDR3 spans 16 residues. CDR1 SGHRS and CDR2 YFSETQ come from the germline V gene. Deletions cut 6 bases from V and 0 bases from J, with 19 bases between. CDR3 protein: CASKQLDGPISYEQYF. In DNA, the CDR3 is TGCGCCAGCAAACAGCTTGATGGGCCGATCTCCTACGAGCAGTACTTC.

The chain joins TRBV6-5 to TRBJ2-7, with 10 bases identical to TRBD2. Germline values: CDR1 MNHEY, CDR2 SVGAGI. V lost 5 bases, J lost 3 bases, and 4 bases stayed unmatched. The CDR3 spans 14 residues. CDR3 nucleotides: TGTGCCAGCAGTGTACTAGCGGGAATCTACGAGCAGTACTTC. Translating gives CASSVLAGIYEQYF.

The rearrangement uses TRBV7-9 and TRBJ1-2, with a tentative D call TRBD1 (6 bases). This CDR3 has 14 amino acids. CDR1 and CDR2 from the germline V gene are SEHNR and FQNEAQ (reference sequence). Trimming took off 5 bases at V and 6 bases at J, with 16 bases between the two ends. The CDR3 bases are TGTGCCAGCAGCCCGCGCTGGACAGTCGATGGCTACACCTTC. Its translation: CASSPRWTVDGYTF. Full variable domain (missing parts from reference TRBV7-9 and TRBJ1-2): DTGVSQNPRHKITKRGQNVTFRCDPISEHNRLYWYRQTLGQGPEFLTYFQNEAQLEKSRLLSDRFSAERPKGSFSTLEIQRTEQGDSAMYLCASSPRWTVDGYTFGSGTRLTVV.

V gene TRBV5-4 combines with J gene TRBJ1-2; no reliable D call. Germline CDR1 and CDR2: SGHNT and YYREEE (reference sequence). This CDR3 spans 13 amino acids. V lost 4 bases and J lost 10, with 17 bases in between. The DNA of the CDR3 is TGTGCCAGCAGCCGGCCGACAAATGTCGACTACACCTTC. The encoded protein is CASSRPTNVDYTF.

V and J are TRBV12-3 or TRBV12-4 and TRBJ1-2, with no clear D. The V and J ends lost 6 bases and 0 bases respectively, with 11 bases between them. This CDR3 has 14 amino acids. This CDR3 is CASSLTSSNYGYTF. The DNA of the CDR3 is TGTGCCAGCAGCCTGACGAGTTCTAACTATGGCTACACCTTC.

CDR3 region: CASSRGLAGREQYF. The CDR3 DNA is TGTGCCAGCAGTCGGGGACTAGCGGGACGAGAGCAGTACTTC. The V gene is TRBV14, the J gene TRBJ2-7, with TRBD2 identical over 13 bases. The CDR3 extends over 14 amino acids. Trimming took 6 bases from V and 7 from J; bases not matched to a gene: 6. In germline, CDR1 is SGHDN, CDR2 FVKESK.

This clonotype was recorded a few times. This chain links TRBV12-3 or TRBV12-4 with TRBJ1-5; D call uncertain. V lost 6 bases to trimming and J lost 4 bases, with 22 bases between them. The CDR3 has 17 amino acids. CDR3 DNA: TGTGCCAGCAGCATATGGTCCGGTGAGAGGTCAAATCAGCCCCAGCATTTT. Protein: CASSIWSGERSNQPQHF.

This clonotype was counted ten times or more. CDR3 sequence: CATSDFGGDNEQFF. As DNA, the CDR3 is TGTGCCACCAGTGATTTCGGAGGAGACAATGAGCAGTTCTTC. The J gene is TRBJ2-1, the V gene TRBV24-1; D perhaps matches TRBD2 (5 bases). This CDR3 contains 14 residues. Trimming removed 1 base at V and 5 bases at J, with 8 bases between. Per the germline V gene, CDR1 is KGHDR and CDR2 is SFDVKD.

This rearrangement joins TRBV6-5 to TRBJ2-3; D is ambiguous. CDR1 and CDR2 (germline): MNHEY, SVGAGI. V was cut by 0 bases and J by 0 bases, with 13 bases left in between. The CDR3 covers 17 residues. In DNA form, the CDR3 reads TGTGCCAGCAGTTACTCGATTTCGGTGGGGAGCACAGATACGCAGTATTTT. It translates to CASSYSISVGSTDTQYF.

The rearrangement uses TRBV20-1 and TRBJ2-1, with 7 bases matching TRBD2. Trimming removed 1 base from V and 2 bases from J; junction bases left unmatched: 2. CDR3 length: 14 residues. The V gene's germline CDR1 is DFQATT and CDR2 SNEGSKA (reference sequence). CDR3 sequence reads: CSARGTSAYNEQFF. The CDR3 DNA follows: TGCAGTGCTAGAGGAACTAGCGCCTACAATGAGCAGTTCTTC.

The V call is TRBV5-1, the J call TRBJ2-3; 9 bases fit TRBD2. Germline lookup yields CDR1 SGHRS and CDR2 YFSETQ. This CDR3 contains 14 residues. The V and J ends lost 0 bases and 7 bases, in that order; junction bases with no gene match: 3. The CDR3 is CASSLVAGDNTQYF. CDR3 sequence (DNA): TGCGCCAGCAGCTTGGTAGCGGGGGATAATACGCAGTATTTT.

This clonotype was seen only a few times. The rearrangement links TRBV15 to TRBJ2-5; weak D call: TRBD2 (6 bases). The length of the CDR3 is 15 residues. Germline loops: CDR1 LNHNV, CDR2 YYDKDF (reference sequence). V was clipped by 1 base and J by 4 bases, with 13 bases between them. CDR3 coding DNA: TGTGCCACCAGCAGAGGGACCCCGGGGGTAGAGACCCAGTACTTC. Translated: CATSRGTPGVETQYF.

The genes are TRBV11-3 and TRBJ1-1; D is undetermined. The CDR3 has 14 residues. The V end lost 11 bases, the J end lost 6 bases, and 22 bases lay between the germline ends. CDR1 and CDR2 from the germline V gene are SGHNT and YENEEA. The CDR3 DNA is TGTGCCTGCCCCGAGGCCGTGAGATATTCTGAAGCTTTCTTT. Protein sequence: CACPEAVRYSEAFF.

In regard to this clonotype: One junction end disagrees with the germline gene, perhaps due to a read error. The gene calls are TRBV20-1 and TRBJ1-5, with D maybe TRBD1 (5 bases). The germline V gene has CDR1 DFQATT and CDR2 SNEGSKA (reference sequence). This CDR3 has 17 amino acids. Here the CDR3 DNA reads TGCTGTGCCAGCGTCGGGGCAGCTCTGAGAAGCAATCAGCCCCAGCATTTT. This encodes CCASVGAALRSNQPQHF.

This clonotype has only a few counts. This chain uses TRBV7-6 with TRBJ2-5; D remains ambiguous. V was trimmed by 6 bases and J by 4 bases, leaving 24 bases between them. CDR3 size: 17 residues. Germline CDR1 and CDR2: SGHVS and FNYEAQ. Here the CDR3 reads CASSLQPDILSVETQYF. CDR3 in DNA: TGTGCCAGCAGTCTCCAACCCGACATCTTGAGCGTAGAGACCCAGTACTTC.

CDR3 coding DNA: TGTGCCACCGTGTCGGGGGATCAGCCCCAGCATTTT. It yields the protein CATVSGDQPQHF. The rearrangement links TRBV28 to TRBJ1-5; a possible D gene is TRBD1 (5 bases). V was cut by 10 bases and J by 5 bases, with 12 bases left in between. Germline V gene sequence: CDR1 MDHEN, CDR2 SYDVKM. The CDR3 runs 12 residues. Full variable domain (outside the CDR3, taken from reference TRBV28 and TRBJ1-5): DVKVTQSSRYLVKRTGEKVFLECVQDMDHENMFWYRQDPGLGLRLIYFSYDVKMKEKGDIPEGYSVSREKKERFSLILESASTNQTSMYLCATVSGDQPQHFGDGTRLSIL.

The chain joins TRBV29-1 to TRBJ2-3, with D perhaps TRBD2 (5 bases). The CDR3 length is 18 residues. Trimming stripped 1 base from V and 0 bases from J, with 20 bases between. The germline gives CDR1 SQVTM, CDR2 ANQGSEA. CDR3 nucleotides: TGCAGCGTTGAAGGTGTGTGGGAGACCTCATATAGCACAGATACGCAGTATTTT. This sequence encodes CSVEGVWETSYSTDTQYF.

This clonotype has a handful of counts. The CDR3, as DNA: TGTGCCAGCAGCCGGACAGGGGACGATACGCAGTATTTT. Translating gives CASSRTGDDTQYF. The genes are TRBV7-2 and TRBJ2-3, with TRBD1 matching over 9 bases. The CDR3 length is 13 residues. Germline-derived CDR1 and CDR2 are SGHTA and FQGNSA. V was pared by 5 bases and J by 6 bases, with 3 bases of the junction left unmatched. Full variable domain (outside the CDR3, taken from reference TRBV7-2 and TRBJ2-3): GAGVSQSPSNKVTEKGKDVELRCDPISGHTALYWYRQSLGQGLEFLIYFQGNSAPDKSGLPSDRFSAERTGGSVSTLTIQRTQQEDSAVYLCASSRTGDDTQYFGPGTRLTVL.

The V call is TRBV29-1, the J call TRBJ1-5; D call uncertain. The CDR3 length is 12 residues. Germline V gives CDR1 SQVTM, CDR2 ANQGSEA. V lost 4 bases, J lost 2 bases, and 6 bases lay in between. The CDR3 sequence is CSVAEGNQPQHF. For the CDR3, the DNA is TGCAGCGTTGCGGAGGGCAATCAGCCCCAGCATTTT.

This clonotype was seen more than once but under ten times. This rearrangement joins TRBV12-3 or TRBV12-4 to TRBJ2-5; TRBD1 matches 7 bases. CDR3 size: 14 residues. V shed 7 bases, J shed 0 bases, and the junction held 5 bases outside the gene matches. CDR3 bases: TGTGCCAGCACCCTGACAGGGAACCAAGAGACCCAGTACTTC. Its protein is CASTLTGNQETQYF.

The CDR3 region is CASPAGASGNFYEQYF. As DNA, the CDR3 is TGTGCTAGCCCGGCAGGGGCTAGCGGGAACTTCTACGAGCAGTACTTC. The rearrangement joins TRBV30 to TRBJ2-7; TRBD2 agrees at 9 bases. Germline V gene lookup returns CDR1 GTSNPN and CDR2 SVGIG (reference sequence). This CDR3 comprises 16 residues.

The V and J genes are TRBV5-5 and TRBJ1-6; D not resolved. The CDR3 loop spans 15 amino acids. Trimming left V 3 bases short and J 6 bases short, with 13 bases between. Germline-derived CDR1 and CDR2 are SGHKS and YYEKEE (reference sequence). The CDR3 nucleotides read TGTGCCAGCAGCTCGACGGCCCTGGGTAATTCACCCCTCCACTTT. Translation gives CASSSTALGNSPLHF.

This clonotype was picked up one time. The rearrangement links TRBV20-1 to TRBJ2-3; 10 bases are a match to TRBD2. After removal of 0 bases from V and 7 bases from J, the junction contained 10 bases not matched to a gene. Germline assignment: CDR1 DFQATT and CDR2 SNEGSKA (reference sequence). The length of the CDR3 is 16 residues. The CDR3 region is CSARDRASGSSYTQYF. The CDR3 DNA reads TGCAGTGCTAGAGATCGGGCTAGCGGGAGTTCGTATACGCAGTATTTT.

The chain combines TRBV5-4 with TRBJ1-2; D is perhaps TRBD1 (6 bases). Per the germline V gene, CDR1 is SGHNT and CDR2 is YYREEE (reference sequence). V was trimmed by 2 bases and J by 1 base, leaving 6 bases between them. The CDR3 covers 13 residues. CDR3: CASSFRGNYGYTF. The CDR3 DNA reads as TGTGCCAGCAGCTTCAGGGGTAACTATGGCTACACCTTC.